The 29 T cell receptor beta chains given below trace back to one sample, sequenced in a study of post-analysis software for immune sequencing data. Findings and caveats of the study: When patients were compared with controls, roughly five TRBV segments were more frequent, TRBV5-6, TRBV5-1 and TRBV20-1 among them.

Antigens of these TCRs are unknown. Incorporated into the TCR beta cDNA libraries were unique molecular identifiers, which served to reduce PCR and sequencing biases. TCRdb re-derived calls from the PCR reads in MiXCR, one entry per CDR3 protein. The sample lists more than 500,000 distinct CDR3 sequences; under 40% were seen once. The specimen sequenced was blood. These receptors were obtained from a girl under 18 with multiple sclerosis.

V usage is TRBV5-1 and J usage is TRBJ2-2; D tentatively fits TRBD1 or TRBD2 (5 bases each). This CDR3 has 17 amino acids. V was trimmed by 0 bases and J by 0 bases, leaving 12 bases between them. The germline V gene has CDR1 SGHRS and CDR2 YFSETQ. DNA of the CDR3: TGCGCCAGCAGCTTGGTCGGGGCAGGGTCGAACACCGGGGAGCTGTTTTTT. As protein: CASSLVGAGSNTGELFF.

This clonotype was seen only a few times. The chain uses TRBV4-1 and TRBJ2-5, with D perhaps matching TRBD2 (5 bases). The germline V gene encodes CDR1 MGHRA and CDR2 YSYEKL. The CDR3 totals 11 residues. Trimming took 3 bases from V and 7 from J, leaving 6 bases between them. The CDR3 spells CASSQLATQYF. As DNA, the CDR3 is TGCGCCAGCAGCCAGCTAGCGACCCAGTACTTC.

This clonotype showed up just a few times. The chain carries TRBV9 and TRBJ2-3; D gene uncertain. CDR1 is SGDLS, CDR2 YYNGEE, per germline. This CDR3 is built from 15 residues. V gave up 1 base and J gave up 0 bases, with 9 bases separating them. The CDR3 region is CASSVSRISTDTQYF. CDR3 nucleotide sequence: TGTGCCAGCAGCGTATCTCGAATCAGCACAGATACGCAGTATTTT.

This clonotype was observed a single time. Here the CDR3 DNA reads TGTGCCAGCAGCCTGAGATCGGGGGACTTTAACACCGGGGAGCTGTTTTTT. Protein sequence: CASSLRSGDFNTGELFF. This sequence joins TRBV7-2 and TRBJ2-2; D might be TRBD2 (6 bases). V lost 5 bases and J lost 2, with 18 bases in between. The CDR3 is made up of 17 amino acids. CDR1 is SGHTA, CDR2 FQGNSA, per germline. Variable domain in full (rest from reference TRBV7-2 and TRBJ2-2): GAGVSQSPSNKVTEKGKDVELRCDPISGHTALYWYRQSLGQGLEFLIYFQGNSAPDKSGLPSDRFSAERTGGSVSTLTIQRTQQEDSAVYLCASSLRSGDFNTGELFFGEGSRLTVL.

A few counts support this clonotype. The chain uses TRBV10-1 and TRBJ2-1; D may be TRBD2 (7 bases). V was shortened by 6 bases and J by 9 bases, with 18 bases between the two germline ends. CDR3 length: 14 residues. Germline CDR1 is WNHNN and CDR2 is SYGVQD (reference sequence). The CDR3 sequence is CASSGGLAGAEQFF. CDR3 sequence (DNA): TGCGCCAGCAGCGGGGGGCTGGCGGGAGCTGAGCAGTTCTTC.

This chain joins TRBV20-1 and TRBJ2-5; tentative D call: TRBD1 (6 bases). Germline V gene lookup returns CDR1 DFQATT and CDR2 SNEGSKA (reference sequence). The CDR3 runs to 17 residues. V dropped 0 bases and J dropped 0 bases, with 17 bases sitting between them. The CDR3 region has the DNA TGCAGTGCTAGAGACGTGACGGACAGCCAGTACCAAGAGACCCAGTACTTC. Translation: CSARDVTDSQYQETQYF.

The chain employs TRBV5-1 and TRBJ2-1; 7 bases are a match to TRBD1. From germline, CDR1 is SGHRS and CDR2 YFSETQ. The ends lost 1 base at V and 9 bases at J; junction bases unmatched: 10. The CDR3 loop spans 15 amino acids. The CDR3 bases are TGCGCCAGCAGCTTGAGAACAGGGGAGAGAGGTGAGCAGTTCTTC. The encoded protein is CASSLRTGERGEQFF.

The chain recombines TRBV5-1 with TRBJ1-2, with 10 bases lining up with TRBD1. Germline V lookup: CDR1 SGHRS, CDR2 YFSETQ. The CDR3 has 13 amino acids. Trimming at V came to 4 bases and at J to 8 bases, leaving 5 bases not matched to a gene. The CDR3 region has the DNA TGCGCCAGCAGCCTACCGACAGGGGGCGGCTACACCTTC. Its translation: CASSLPTGGGYTF.

This clonotype has a handful of counts. The rearrangement links TRBV27 to TRBJ2-1; 12 bases agree with TRBD2. Germline CDR1 reads MNHEY; CDR2 reads SMNVEV (reference sequence). The CDR3 has 16 amino acids. V lost 2 bases to trimming and J lost 8 bases; unmatched junction nucleotides: 7. The CDR3 loop is CASSLRLAGGPHEQFF. DNA of the CDR3: TGTGCCAGCAGTTTAAGGCTAGCGGGGGGGCCCCATGAGCAGTTCTTC.

The chain is built from TRBV20-1 and TRBJ2-1; 14 positions match TRBD2. The trim removed 5 bases at V and 7 bases at J, leaving 1 base unmatched. The CDR3 consists of 13 residues. Germline CDR1 DFQATT, CDR2 SNEGSKA (reference sequence). The DNA of the CDR3 is TGCAGTGCTGGGACTAGCGGGGGAAATGAGCAGTTCTTC. Translation gives CSAGTSGGNEQFF.

This clonotype turned up a few times. The chain carries TRBV9 and TRBJ2-1; 12 bases align to TRBD2. Trimming took 0 bases from V and 8 from J; bases not matched to a gene: 3. Germline-derived CDR1 and CDR2 are SGDLS and YYNGEE. This CDR3 has 15 residues. DNA of the CDR3: TGTGCCAGCAGCGTAGCTAGCGGGGGGGCCTATGAGCAGTTCTTC. Protein product: CASSVASGGAYEQFF. The complete variable domain, with remaining parts taken from reference TRBV9 and TRBJ2-1, reads DSGVTQTPKHLITATGQRVTLRCSPRSGDLSVYWYQQSLDQGLQFLIQYYNGEERAKGNILERFSAQQFPDLHSELNLSSLELGDSALYFCASSVASGGAYEQFFGPGTRLTVL.

CDR3 sequence reads: CSVDGKNLEQFF. For the CDR3, the DNA is TGCAGCGTTGACGGGAAGAACCTGGAGCAGTTCTTC. The chain uses TRBV29-1 and TRBJ2-1, with D possibly TRBD2 on 5 matching bases. The germline V gene encodes CDR1 SQVTM and CDR2 ANQGSEA. V dropped 3 bases and J dropped 10 bases, with 13 bases sitting between them. This CDR3 is built from 12 residues.

This clonotype came up a few times. The rearrangement uses TRBV7-2 and TRBJ1-5; D unclear. Germline V gene data show CDR1 as SGHTA and CDR2 as FQGNSA. Trimming removed 1 base at V and 4 bases at J, with 5 bases between. The CDR3 contains 13 residues. DNA of the CDR3: TGTGCCAGCAGCTTAGTCCAAAATCAGCCCCAGCATTTT. Protein product: CASSLVQNQPQHF.

The rearrangement joins TRBV6-5 to TRBJ2-7; D is perhaps TRBD2 (7 bases). The germline V gene has CDR1 MNHEY and CDR2 SVGAGI. Trimming stripped 8 bases from V and 7 bases from J, with 18 bases between. The CDR3 has 13 amino acids. The chain's CDR3 is CASARGGGVEQYF. CDR3 nucleotide sequence: TGTGCCAGCGCGCGTGGGGGGGGCGTAGAGCAGTACTTC.

The chain has TRBV7-3 and TRBJ2-7; TRBD1 aligns across 8 bases. The CDR3 length is 16 residues. Per the germline V gene, CDR1 is SGHTA and CDR2 is FQGTGA. Germline trimming cut 2 bases from V and 4 bases from J; bases unmatched to any gene: 10. CDR3 protein: CASSLAPQGDGYEQYF. DNA for the CDR3: TGTGCCAGCAGCTTAGCGCCACAGGGGGATGGATACGAGCAGTACTTC.

With respect to this clonotype: At one end, the junction sequence differs from germline, possibly due to a read error. The chain joins TRBV27 to TRBJ1-5; the D is unclear. From germline, CDR1 is MNHEY and CDR2 SMNVEV (reference sequence). CDR3 length: 13 amino acids. In DNA, the CDR3 is TGTGCCAGCAGTCCGCAGACAAGTCAGCCGCAGCATTTT. This codes for CASSPQTSQPQHF.

This chain links TRBV7-9 with TRBJ1-1; D is unresolved. This CDR3 is built from 14 residues. Germline V lookup: CDR1 SEHNR, CDR2 FQNEAQ (reference sequence). Between the trimmed V and J ends, which lost 0 bases and 8 bases, there was a span of 13 bases. The CDR3 DNA sequence: TGTGCCAGCAGCTTAGCTCCGGGTGGATCGGAAGCTTTCTTT. Amino acid sequence: CASSLAPGGSEAFF.

The rearrangement uses TRBV5-6 and TRBJ2-3; TRBD1 matches at 9 bases. The ends lost 4 bases at V and 6 bases at J; junction bases unmatched: 12. The V gene's germline CDR1 is SGHDT and CDR2 YYEEEE. This CDR3 region has 16 residues. CDR3 protein: CASSTPGQGRSDTQYF. CDR3 bases: TGTGCCAGCAGCACACCGGGACAGGGAAGGTCGGATACGCAGTATTTT.

V gene TRBV5-5 combines with J gene TRBJ1-2; D is uncertain. The CDR3 is 12 residues long. CDR1 and CDR2 from the germline V gene are SGHKS and YYEKEE (reference sequence). The V and J ends lost 0 bases and 7 bases respectively, with 7 bases between them. The DNA for the CDR3 is TGTGCCAGCAGCTTGGGGTGGGCTGGCTACACCTTC. It codes for CASSLGWAGYTF. Using reference TRBV5-5 and TRBJ1-2 for the parts outside the CDR3, the full variable domain is DAGVTQSPTHLIKTRGQQVTLRCSPISGHKSVSWYQQVLGQGPQFIFQYYEKEERGRGNFPDRFSARQFPNYSSELNVNALLLGDSALYLCASSLGWAGYTFGSGTRLTVV.

This chain uses TRBV5-1 with TRBJ2-2; D not certain. V lost 4 bases and J 0 bases, leaving 10 bases between the germline ends. Germline V lookup: CDR1 SGHRS, CDR2 YFSETQ. This CDR3 has 15 amino acids. CDR3 sequence: CASSPRAANTGELFF. The CDR3 DNA follows: TGCGCCAGCAGCCCTCGGGCAGCGAACACCGGGGAGCTGTTTTTT.

This clonotype appeared a few times. The CDR3 nucleotides are TGCGCCAGCAGCCGGACTAGCGGAGAGACAGATACGCAGTATTTT. Its translation: CASSRTSGETDTQYF. J is TRBJ2-3 and V is TRBV5-1; 10 nucleotides align to TRBD2. Trimming cost V 4 bases and J 3 bases; bases outside gene matches: 5. The germline V gene has CDR1 SGHRS and CDR2 YFSETQ. This CDR3 comprises 15 residues. Together with reference TRBV5-1 and TRBJ2-3, the CDR3 gives the full variable domain: KAGVTQTPRYLIKTRGQQVTLSCSPISGHRSVSWYQQTPGQGLQFLFEYFSETQRNKGNFPGRFSGRQFSNSRSEMNVSTLELGDSALYLCASSRTSGETDTQYFGPGTRLTVL.

V gene TRBV6-6 combines with J gene TRBJ2-7; D is unclear. V was clipped by 2 bases and J by 2 bases, with 7 bases between them. Germline assignment: CDR1 MNHNY and CDR2 SVGAGI (reference sequence). CDR3 size: 13 residues. CDR3 nucleotides: TGTGCCAGCAGTTACCTGGCGGCCTACGAGCAGTACTTC. Its protein is CASSYLAAYEQYF.

The sample holds a few counts of this clonotype. The chain has TRBV5-1 and TRBJ1-2, with D maybe TRBD1 (6 bases). The germline V gene encodes CDR1 SGHRS and CDR2 YFSETQ. CDR3 size: 14 residues. Trimming took 1 base from V and 4 from J, leaving 11 bases between them. The CDR3 nucleotides read TGCGCCAGCAGCTTGATACAGGGTGGCTATGGCTACACCTTC. This gives the protein CASSLIQGGYGYTF.

The chain is built from TRBV5-5 and TRBJ1-5; 8 bases are shared with TRBD1. CDR1 is SGHKS, CDR2 YYEKEE, per germline (reference sequence). CDR3 length: 15 residues. The trim removed 5 bases at V and 5 bases at J, leaving 9 bases unmatched. CDR3 loop: CASSVRTGNDQPQHF. The CDR3 DNA follows: TGTGCCAGCAGTGTCCGGACAGGGAATGATCAGCCCCAGCATTTT.

J is TRBJ2-1 and V is TRBV20-1; 8 positions match TRBD1. The V segment lost 1 base and the J segment 4 bases; nucleotides outside the gene matches: 6. The CDR3 runs 15 residues. The germline CDR1 and CDR2 sequences are DFQATT and SNEGSKA (reference sequence). CDR3 DNA sequence: TGCAGTGCTAGAGTGCCGGGACAGGAGTACAATGAGCAGTTCTTC. It codes for CSARVPGQEYNEQFF.

The genes are TRBV2 and TRBJ1-4, with D hard to call. There are 11 residues in the CDR3. V lost 5 bases, J lost 12 bases, and 10 bases lay in between. CDR1 SNHLY and CDR2 FYNNEI come from the germline V gene. Here the CDR3 reads CASSREAQLFF. The CDR3 DNA reads as TGTGCCAGCAGTCGAGAAGCCCAACTGTTTTTT.

This clonotype occurred a few times. The chain uses TRBV12-3 or TRBV12-4 and TRBJ2-7; D not certain. This CDR3 spans 13 amino acids. V was pared by 2 bases and J by 1 base, with 6 bases between. Here the CDR3 DNA reads TGTGCCAGCAGTTTAATGAGTTCCTACGAGCAGTACTTC. It translates to CASSLMSSYEQYF.

This chain joins TRBV5-1 and TRBJ2-7, with 10 bases aligning to TRBD2. V dropped 5 bases and J dropped 2; count of bases not matched to a gene: 7. Germline-derived CDR1 and CDR2 are SGHRS and YFSETQ. CDR3 length equals 15 residues. The CDR3 protein is CASRGATSGTYEQYF. In nucleotides, the CDR3 is TGCGCCAGCAGGGGGGCTACTAGCGGGACCTACGAGCAGTACTTC.

The gene calls are TRBV6-5 and TRBJ2-1, with TRBD2 matching over 7 bases. Germline values: CDR1 MNHEY, CDR2 SVGAGI. The CDR3 is made up of 14 amino acids. V dropped 8 bases and J dropped 9; count of bases not matched to a gene: 13. CDR3 DNA sequence: TGTGCCAGCCGACCCCGGGACTATTTCAGTGAGCAGTTCTTC. Amino acids: CASRPRDYFSEQFF.